This is a list of T cell receptor beta chains from one sample in a study of technical replicates of blood from a few donors. Only in-frame clones appear in the TCRdb table, and some are missing; sequencing was by immunoSEQ multiplex PCR. The sample lists tens of thousands of clones, around 96% occurring once. Source material: T cells isolated from PBMCs. The receptors here all came from a human donor in good health. CDR3s include the opening cysteine and the closing phenylalanine or tryptophan. A D gene is named only where the DNA matches it firmly. A clone size is listed for some rows: how often the clone was seen (once, few, many), or a class if it is expanded.

DNA: TGCGCCAGCAGCCAAGATGAGCGCCCCACAGATACGCAGTATTTT; CDR3: CASSQDERPTDTQYF; J: TRBJ2-3; D: NA; size: NA; V: TRBV4-1
DNA: TGTGCCAGTAGGGGACAGGGAGGGGAATATGGCTACACCTTC; CDR3: CASRGQGGEYGYTF; J: TRBJ1-2; D: TRBD1; size: NA; V: TRBV19
DNA: TGTGCCAGCAGTTACGGTCCCGCGACTAGCGGGGGTCGGCAGTACTTC; CDR3: CASSYGPATSGGRQYF; J: TRBJ2-7; D: TRBD2; size: NA; V: TRBV6-5
DNA: TGCGCCAGCAGCCAAGAGGGCCTCGGTGCATCAGACACTGAAGCTTTCTTT; CDR3: CASSQEGLGASDTEAFF; J: TRBJ1-1; D: NA; size: NA; V: TRBV4-1
DNA: TGTGCCAGCAGCCAAGGGGGATCGGGCGACTATGGCTACACCTTC; CDR3: CASSQGGSGDYGYTF; J: TRBJ1-2; D: NA; size: NA; V: TRBV28
DNA: TGTGCCAGCAGTTACGCCCTAGACAGGGAAAATGGCTACACCTTC; CDR3: CASSYALDRENGYTF; J: TRBJ1-2; D: TRBD1; size: NA; V: TRBV6-6
DNA: TGCGCCAGCAGCCAGTTACACGGGGAGCTGTTTTTT; CDR3: CASSQLHGELFF; J: TRBJ2-2; D: NA; size: few; V: TRBV4-1
DNA: TGTGCCAGCAGCAGAGGACAGGGGCACGGGGAGCTGTTTTTT; CDR3: CASSRGQGHGELFF; J: TRBJ2-2; D: TRBD1; size: once; V: TRBV7-8
DNA: TGTGCCAGCAGTGACTTCGGGAATAGCCGGGTTGAAGCTTTCTTT; CDR3: CASSDFGNSRVEAFF; J: TRBJ1-1; D: NA; size: NA; V: TRBV25-1
DNA: TGTGCCAGCAGCGCCGACAGCAATGAGCAGTTCTTC; CDR3: CASSADSNEQFF; J: TRBJ2-1; D: NA; size: NA; V: TRBV25-1
DNA: TGCGCCAGCAGCCTGGGTCTAAGCGATCAGCCCCAGCATTTT; CDR3: CASSLGLSDQPQHF; J: TRBJ1-5; D: NA; size: NA; V: TRBV5-1
DNA: TGTGCCAGCAGCTTAGTCCCCGGCGAGCAGTACTTC; CDR3: CASSLVPGEQYF; J: TRBJ2-7; D: NA; size: NA; V: TRBV11-2
DNA: TGTGCCAGCAGTTCCCGGGACAGGGAATCTTCTGAAGCTTTCTTT; CDR3: CASSSRDRESSEAFF; J: TRBJ1-1; D: TRBD1; size: NA; V: TRBV6-5
DNA: TGTGCCAGCAGCACAGGGATATGGCGCGGGGGGGCGAAAGAAGATACGCAGTATTTT; CDR3: CASSTGIWRGGAKEDTQYF; J: TRBJ2-3; D: TRBD2; size: NA; V: TRBV9
DNA: TGCAGCGGTTGGACAGCGAAAGAGACCCAGTACTTC; CDR3: CSGWTAKETQYF; J: TRBJ2-5; D: NA; size: NA; V: TRBV29-1
DNA: TGTGCCAGCTCGAAGGACGCCTCGGGGGAGCAGTACTTC; CDR3: CASSKDASGEQYF; J: TRBJ2-7; D: NA; size: NA; V: TRBV9
DNA: TGTGCCAGCAGCTATAACAGAAACGAGCAGTACTTC; CDR3: CASSYNRNEQYF; J: TRBJ2-7; D: NA; size: NA; V: TRBV7-2
DNA: TGTGCCAGCTCATCCGGGACTATAAACAATGAGCAGTTCTTC; CDR3: CASSSGTINNEQFF; J: TRBJ2-1; D: TRBD2; size: NA; V: TRBV18
DNA: TGCGCCAGCAGCCCTGGGACAGCCCTTCACAATGAGCAGTTCTTC; CDR3: CASSPGTALHNEQFF; J: TRBJ2-1; D: TRBD1; size: NA; V: TRBV5-1
DNA: TGCGCCAGCAGCTTGGCCTTACAGGGGGACTACGAGCAGTACTTC; CDR3: CASSLALQGDYEQYF; J: TRBJ2-7; D: TRBD1; size: NA; V: TRBV5-1
DNA: TGCGCCAGCAGTGATATAGTAATGACAGAGAACACCGGGGAGCTGTTTTTT; CDR3: CASSDIVMTENTGELFF; J: TRBJ2-2; D: NA; size: NA; V: TRBV10-2
DNA: TGTGCCAGCAGTGGTGGGACAGGGGTTACTAACTCCTACGAGCAGTACTTC; CDR3: CASSGGTGVTNSYEQYF; J: TRBJ2-7; D: TRBD1; size: NA; V: TRBV2
DNA: TGTGCCAGCAGCAGGACAGGGAGTAATGAAAAACTGTTTTTT; CDR3: CASSRTGSNEKLFF; J: TRBJ1-4; D: TRBD1; size: NA; V: TRBV11-2
DNA: TGTGCCAGCAGCGTAGGCGGGACAGTCGGCTACACCTTC; CDR3: CASSVGGTVGYTF; J: TRBJ1-2; D: TRBD1; size: NA; V: TRBV9
DNA: TGCGCCAGCAGCCAAGCGACCGGGACAGGGCGTTACGAGCAGTACTTC; CDR3: CASSQATGTGRYEQYF; J: TRBJ2-7; D: TRBD1; size: NA; V: TRBV4-1
DNA: TGTGCCAGCAGTGGGGGCGGCAACAATGAGCAGTTCTTC; CDR3: CASSGGGNNEQFF; J: TRBJ2-1; D: NA; size: NA; V: TRBV2
DNA: TGTGCCAGCAGTAACGGACTAGCGGGGCCGCCCACCGGGGAGCTGTTTTTT; CDR3: CASSNGLAGPPTGELFF; J: TRBJ2-2; D: TRBD2; size: NA; V: TRBV6-4
DNA: TGTGCCAGTAACCCGGGACAGGGGTCCTACGAGCAGTACTTC; CDR3: CASNPGQGSYEQYF; J: TRBJ2-7; D: TRBD1; size: NA; V: TRBV19
DNA: TGTGCCAGCAGTTTATTGCCTACCGGGACAGAATTTGGAGCTTTCTTT; CDR3: CASSLLPTGTEFGAFF; J: TRBJ1-1; D: TRBD1; size: NA; V: TRBV27
DNA: TGTGCCAGCAGCCCTGAACGGGGTAGATCCTACAATGAGCAGTTCTTC; CDR3: CASSPERGRSYNEQFF; J: TRBJ2-1; D: NA; size: NA; V: TRBV7-9
DNA: TGTGCCCCCAGAAACCCAGGGGCCCAAGAGACCCAGTACTTC; CDR3: CAPRNPGAQETQYF; J: TRBJ2-5; D: NA; size: NA; V: TRBV2
DNA: TGTGCCAGCAGCTTAGCGCCAGGTATGAACACTGAAGCTTTCTTT; CDR3: CASSLAPGMNTEAFF; J: TRBJ1-1; D: NA; size: NA; V: TRBV7-8
DNA: TGTGCCAGCAGCTCGGACAGGGGAAGGAGCTACACCTTC; CDR3: CASSSDRGRSYTF; J: TRBJ1-2; D: TRBD1; size: NA; V: TRBV7-3
DNA: TGTGCCAGCAGCCGTTTCGGGGGGGCCGGGGAGACCCAGTACTTC; CDR3: CASSRFGGAGETQYF; J: TRBJ2-5; D: TRBD2; size: NA; V: TRBV9
DNA: TGCGCCAGCAGCCCCTTCGCGGGAGGCTCCTACAATGAGCAGTTCTTC; CDR3: CASSPFAGGSYNEQFF; J: TRBJ2-1; D: TRBD2; size: NA; V: TRBV5-1
DNA: TGCGCCAGCAGCTCCCTGTCGGGGGGGTACGAGCAGTACTTC; CDR3: CASSSLSGGYEQYF; J: TRBJ2-7; D: TRBD2; size: NA; V: TRBV5-1
DNA: TGTGCCAGCACGGGCCAGGGGAACGAGCAGTACTTC; CDR3: CASTGQGNEQYF; J: TRBJ2-7; D: NA; size: NA; V: TRBV13
DNA: TGTGCCAGTGGCGAGCTTTTCCGCTATAAACAGGGGAAGTTGGAGAATTCTGAAGCTTTCTTT; CDR3: CASGELFRYKQGKLENSEAFF; J: TRBJ1-1; D: TRBD1; size: NA; V: TRBV19
DNA: TGTGCCAGCAGTTATAATTTCGAGGGTTCACCCCTCCACTTT; CDR3: CASSYNFEGSPLHF; J: TRBJ1-6; D: NA; size: NA; V: TRBV6-5
DNA: TGTGCCAGCAGTTGGGGGGTTTCTAGCACAGATACGCAGTATTTT; CDR3: CASSWGVSSTDTQYF; J: TRBJ2-3; D: NA; size: NA; V: TRBV27
DNA: TGTGCCAGCAGCTTGGGGACAGAGGGCGAAAAACTGTTTTTT; CDR3: CASSLGTEGEKLFF; J: TRBJ1-4; D: NA; size: NA; V: TRBV5-5
DNA: TGTGCCAGCTCCTCGCGGGGGACAGGGGTCCCAGGGGAGCAGTTCTTC; CDR3: CASSSRGTGVPGEQFF; J: TRBJ2-1; D: TRBD1; size: NA; V: TRBV28
DNA: TGTGCCAGCAGACGGACAGTGAGCTTCCAAGAGACCCAGTACTTC; CDR3: CASRRTVSFQETQYF; J: TRBJ2-5; D: NA; size: NA; V: TRBV6-1
DNA: TGTGCCTGGAACAGGGGGCGCCGAGAGACCCAGTACTTC; CDR3: CAWNRGRRETQYF; J: TRBJ2-5; D: TRBD1; size: once; V: TRBV30
DNA: TGTGCCAGCAGTTCCCTGGGGGCTGGACGGTCCTACAATGAGCAGTTCTTC; CDR3: CASSSLGAGRSYNEQFF; J: TRBJ2-1; D: NA; size: NA; V: TRBV27
DNA: TGTGCCAGCAGTTTATCCTGGACAGCTAGCACAGATACGCAGTATTTT; CDR3: CASSLSWTASTDTQYF; J: TRBJ2-3; D: NA; size: NA; V: TRBV27
DNA: TGTGCCAGCAGTGTCCCAGGTGGTACTTCTCTTTTC; CDR3: CASSVPGGTSLF; J: TRBJ1-2; D: NA; size: NA; V: TRBV6-1
DNA: TGTGCCAGCAGTGATCTTTGGGGACAGTACGCATTTAGAGCCAAAAACATTCAGTACTTC; CDR3: CASSDLWGQYAFRAKNIQYF; J: TRBJ2-4; D: TRBD1; size: NA; V: TRBV6-1
DNA: TGTGCCAGCAGTTTTATAACGGACTTCCTACAGGGGTACGAGCAGTACTTC; CDR3: CASSFITDFLQGYEQYF; J: TRBJ2-7; D: TRBD1; size: NA; V: TRBV28
DNA: TGTGCCAGCAGCGCCGGGACAGGCTTAGTAAACACCATATATTTT; CDR3: CASSAGTGLVNTIYF; J: TRBJ1-3; D: TRBD1; size: NA; V: TRBV5-8